The T cell receptor beta chain described here comes from a study of cytomegalovirus exposure and HLA in healthy donors. General study points: In an earlier analysis, in roughly 600 donors, most V segments appeared productive either ~90% or ~30% of the time.

With respect to this clone: Its antigen is not known.

13 Jbeta primers and 60 Vbeta primers were used for the PCR. The method was immunoSEQ multiplex PCR; TCRdb's version includes in-frame clones alone and lacks a portion of them. The sample carries under 200,000 clones, roughly 82% recorded once. The CDR3 has 14 residues. V gave up 4 bases and J gave up 7 bases, with 17 bases separating them. Per germline, CDR1 KGHSH and CDR2 LQKENI. The sequence came from a woman between 45 and 65 years old in good health and CMV-seropositive. The sample taken for sequencing was PBMCs. The chain employs TRBV18 and TRBJ2-7; D is possibly TRBD1 (6 bases). CDR3 sequence (DNA): TGTGCCAGCTCACAATCCGGGACAAACCTTGAGCAGTACTTC. It is translated as CASSQSGTNLEQYF.